The 25 T cell receptor beta chains below all came from one sample that was sequenced in a study of OX40 agonist ivuxolimab in advanced cancers. Using immunoSEQ multiplex PCR, the repertoire was profiled, and TCRdb retains in-frame clones only, with some absent. The profile shows about 49,000 clones, 88% of them singletons. Here the sequenced sample was CD4+ or CD8+ T cells sorted from blood, taken in a trial of the OX40 agonist ivuxolimab. The receptors here all came from an adult with an advanced solid tumor such as melanoma, head and neck, liver or kidney cancer.

The gene calls are TRBV27 and TRBJ2-3, with D perhaps TRBD1 or TRBD2 (5 bases each). This CDR3 has 15 amino acids. Germline V gene sequence: CDR1 MNHEY, CDR2 SMNVEV (reference sequence). V shed 5 bases and J shed 0 bases, with 12 bases lying between them. CDR3 DNA: TGTGCCAGCAGTCCTTGGGGCGGGAGCACAGATACGCAGTATTTT. Translated: CASSPWGGSTDTQYF.

This chain connects TRBV12-5 to TRBJ1-3; perhaps TRBD1 as D (5 bases). This CDR3 region has 17 residues. The V gene's germline CDR1 is LGHNT and CDR2 FRNRAP. The germline V and J ends were trimmed by 1 base and 0 bases, with 13 bases remaining between them. This chain's CDR3 is CASGLGAGLSSGNTIYF. The CDR3 nucleotides read TGTGCTAGTGGTTTGGGAGCGGGACTCAGCTCTGGAAACACCATATATTTT.

The chain links TRBV28 to TRBJ2-2, with 9 nucleotides matching TRBD1. Unmatched junction bases numbered 5, after V lost 4 bases and J lost 5 bases. Germline V gene data show CDR1 as MDHEN and CDR2 as SYDVKM. The CDR3 loop spans 15 amino acids. DNA of the CDR3: TGTGCCAGCAGTTCCAGGACAGGGGAAACCGGGGAGCTGTTTTTT. Amino acids: CASSSRTGETGELFF.

The genes are TRBV7-3 and TRBJ2-1; D unclear. The CDR3 runs to 14 residues. The ends were cut back, 1 base at V and 9 bases at J, with 13 bases in the middle. Germline CDR1 reads SGHTA; CDR2 reads FQGTGA. The CDR3 DNA sequence: TGTGCCAGCAGCTTAAATAGGGTAGATGGTGAGCAGTTCTTC. This translates into CASSLNRVDGEQFF.

The chain joins TRBV7-9 to TRBJ2-5, with TRBD1 as a possible D gene (6 bases). Between the trimmed V and J ends, which lost 5 bases and 0 bases, there was a span of 10 bases. The CDR3 spans 14 residues. Germline CDR1 reads SEHNR; CDR2 reads FQNEAQ (reference sequence). In DNA form, the CDR3 reads TGTGCCAGCAGCCCCAGACAGGACCAAGAGACCCAGTACTTC. Protein: CASSPRQDQETQYF.

V and J are TRBV6-5 and TRBJ2-1, with TRBD2 identical over 8 bases. The V gene's germline CDR1 is MNHEY and CDR2 SVGAGI. V shed 1 base and J 9 bases; nucleotides not matched to a gene: 8. The CDR3 is made up of 15 amino acids. The DNA of the CDR3 is TGTGCCAGCAGTTACTTTTTAGCGGGAATCGGTGAGCAGTTCTTC. It encodes CASSYFLAGIGEQFF.

This chain links TRBV30 with TRBJ2-6; D possibly corresponds to TRBD2 (5 bases). Germline assignment: CDR1 GTSNPN and CDR2 SVGIG (reference sequence). This CDR3 has 16 amino acids. With 3 bases removed from V and 0 bases from J, the gap between germline ends came to 12 bases. CDR3 sequence reads: CAWSPLGVSGANVLTF. The CDR3 DNA reads as TGTGCCTGGAGCCCGCTCGGGGTCTCTGGGGCCAACGTCCTGACTTTC.

The rearrangement joins TRBV7-3 to TRBJ2-1; 8 bases agree with TRBD2. Trimming at V came to 5 bases and at J to 3 bases, leaving 9 bases not matched to a gene. The CDR3 sequence is 16 residues long. The germline V gene encodes CDR1 SGHTA and CDR2 FQGTGA. This CDR3 is CASSQGGGQSYNEQFF. The CDR3 bases are TGTGCCAGCAGCCAAGGCGGGGGGCAAAGCTACAATGAGCAGTTCTTC.

The rearrangement links TRBV11-2 to TRBJ1-1; unclear D gene. V lost 4 bases and J lost 5, with 14 bases in between. The CDR3 length is 14 residues. Germline V gene data show CDR1 as SGHAT and CDR2 as FQNNGV. The CDR3 here is CASSYQVGGTEAFF. For the CDR3, the DNA is TGTGCCAGCAGCTATCAGGTAGGCGGGACTGAAGCTTTCTTT. Using reference TRBV11-2 and TRBJ1-1 for the parts outside the CDR3, the full variable domain is EAGVAQSPRYKIIEKRQSVAFWCNPISGHATLYWYQQILGQGPKLLIQFQNNGVVDDSQLPKDRFSAERLKGVDSTLKIQPAKLEDSAVYLCASSYQVGGTEAFFGQGTRLTVV.

This clone was observed a few times. This sequence joins TRBV9 and TRBJ2-2; maybe TRBD2 (6 bases). The CDR3 is 16 residues long. Between the trimmed V and J ends, which lost 4 bases and 6 bases, there was a span of 19 bases. In germline, CDR1 is SGDLS, CDR2 YYNGEE. CDR3 in amino acids: CASSFGGRAVPGELFF. DNA for the CDR3: TGTGCCAGCAGCTTCGGGGGACGAGCGGTCCCCGGGGAGCTGTTTTTT.

The CDR3 is CASSVVGLAGHNEQFF. The CDR3 DNA reads TGTGCCAGCAGCGTAGTGGGACTAGCGGGACACAATGAGCAGTTCTTC. The V and J genes are TRBV9 and TRBJ2-1, with 13 bases lining up with TRBD2. Trimming took 0 bases from V and 5 from J; bases not matched to a gene: 2. CDR1 and CDR2 (germline): SGDLS, YYNGEE. This CDR3 comprises 16 residues. Full variable domain (outside the CDR3, taken from reference TRBV9 and TRBJ2-1): DSGVTQTPKHLITATGQRVTLRCSPRSGDLSVYWYQQSLDQGLQFLIQYYNGEERAKGNILERFSAQQFPDLHSELNLSSLELGDSALYFCASSVVGLAGHNEQFFGPGTRLTVL.

V is TRBV13 and J is TRBJ2-3; 9 bases fit TRBD2. This CDR3 comprises 14 residues. The V gene's germline CDR1 is PRHDT and CDR2 FYEKMQ (reference sequence). The V and J ends lost 5 bases and 6 bases, in that order; junction bases with no gene match: 6. The DNA for the CDR3 is TGTGCCAGCAGCGCTATAGCGGGGGAGGATACGCAGTATTTT. This translates into CASSAIAGEDTQYF.

This chain joins TRBV18 and TRBJ2-5; 7 bases map to TRBD1. The CDR3 is made up of 13 amino acids. V was clipped by 4 bases and J by 5 bases; unmatched bases: 4. The V gene's germline CDR1 is KGHSH and CDR2 LQKENI. CDR3 sequence: CASSLGQEETQYF. CDR3 DNA sequence: TGTGCCAGCTCACTAGGACAGGAGGAGACCCAGTACTTC. Full variable domain (outside the CDR3, taken from reference TRBV18 and TRBJ2-5): NAGVMQNPRHLVRRRGQEARLRCSPMKGHSHVYWYRQLPEEGLKFMVYLQKENIIDESGMPKERFSAEFPKEGPSILRIQQVVRGDSAAYFCASSLGQEETQYFGPGTRLLVL.

The rearrangement joins TRBV28 to TRBJ1-2, with 7 bases lining up with TRBD1. V lost 2 bases, J lost 2 bases, and 2 bases stayed unmatched. The CDR3 runs 14 residues. Per the germline V gene, CDR1 is MDHEN and CDR2 is SYDVKM. The CDR3 DNA is TGTGCCAGCAGTTTACCGACAGGGAACTATGGCTACACCTTC. Translating it yields CASSLPTGNYGYTF.

This clone is a singleton in its sample. The chain recombines TRBV27 with TRBJ2-7; perhaps TRBD2 as D (6 bases). Per germline, CDR1 MNHEY and CDR2 SMNVEV (reference sequence). Trimming stripped 6 bases from V and 6 bases from J, with 6 bases between. This CDR3 has 10 residues. CDR3 sequence reads: CASRRGEQYF. The CDR3 region has the DNA TGTGCCAGCAGGCGGGGCGAGCAGTACTTC.

The CDR3 DNA reads as TGCAGCGTTGATGAGGGACGAAGGGCAGCGTTCTTC. This encodes CSVDEGRRAAFF. V is TRBV29-1 and J is TRBJ2-1, with D perhaps assigned TRBD1 or TRBD2 (5 bases each). CDR1 is SQVTM and CDR2 is ANQGSEA in the germline V gene. Trimming removed 3 bases from V and 15 bases from J, with 18 bases in between. This CDR3 comprises 12 residues.

This clone was seen only once. The rearrangement links TRBV30 to TRBJ1-5; TRBD1 matches 10 bases. V trimming: 2 bases; J trimming: 6 bases; junction bases outside the gene matches: 7. Germline V gives CDR1 GTSNPN, CDR2 SVGIG (reference sequence). The CDR3 is 15 residues long. The CDR3 nucleotides read TGTGCCTGGAGTCCCCCGGGACAGGGGTCTCAGCCCCAGCATTTT. Translating gives CAWSPPGQGSQPQHF. The variable domain in full, completed from reference TRBV30 and TRBJ1-5, reads SQTIHQWPATLVQPVGSPLSLECTVEGTSNPNLYWYRQAAGRGLQLLFYSVGIGQISSEVPQNLSASRPQDRQFILSSKKLLLSDSGFYLCAWSPPGQGSQPQHFGDGTRLSIL.

The chain combines TRBV30 with TRBJ2-3; D not resolved. This CDR3 has 13 amino acids. Germline V gene data show CDR1 as GTSNPN and CDR2 as SVGIG (reference sequence). Trimming pared 6 bases from V and 7 bases from J, leaving 17 bases between. In DNA, the CDR3 is TGTGCCTGTAACCCTCCCGGCTACCATACGCAGTATTTT. Its translation: CACNPPGYHTQYF.

This clone was found a few times. This chain links TRBV25-1 with TRBJ1-2; 7 positions match TRBD1. Germline CDR1 is MGHDK and CDR2 is SYGVNS. V was pared by 3 bases and J by 4 bases, with 11 bases of the junction left unmatched. This CDR3 has 16 amino acids. The CDR3 region has the DNA TGTGCCAGCAGTGACCCCGGGACCGAGGGGGCCTATGGCTACACCTTC. Translating gives CASSDPGTEGAYGYTF.

The rearrangement links TRBV9 to TRBJ2-7, with 9 bases aligning to TRBD1. CDR1 SGDLS and CDR2 YYNGEE come from the germline V gene. The CDR3 runs to 15 residues. The ends lost 4 bases at V and 0 bases at J; junction bases unmatched: 5. As DNA, the CDR3 is TGTGCCAGCAGCCGGGGACAGGGTGTCTCCTACGAGCAGTACTTC. It encodes CASSRGQGVSYEQYF.

The rearrangement joins TRBV7-9 to TRBJ1-1, with TRBD1 identical over 7 bases. Per germline, CDR1 SEHNR and CDR2 FQNEAQ (reference sequence). CDR3 size: 16 residues. The V segment lost 5 bases and the J segment 1 base; nucleotides outside the gene matches: 10. CDR3 loop: CASSPPETGTNTEAFF. In DNA, the CDR3 is TGTGCCAGCAGCCCCCCCGAGACAGGGACGAACACTGAAGCTTTCTTT.

The J gene is TRBJ2-5, the V gene TRBV5-1, with a tentative D call TRBD2 (6 bases). The V end was cut by 2 bases, the J end by 5 bases, with 13 bases between. The CDR3 is made up of 14 amino acids. In germline, CDR1 is SGHRS, CDR2 YFSETQ. The CDR3, as DNA: TGCGCCAGCAGCTTTGGAGGGAACGGGGAGACCCAGTACTTC. Protein: CASSFGGNGETQYF.

J is TRBJ2-7 and V is TRBV5-6; D remains ambiguous. There are 11 residues in the CDR3. Trimming took 3 bases from V and 3 from J, leaving 4 bases between them. Germline V gene data show CDR1 as SGHDT and CDR2 as YYEEEE. CDR3 sequence (DNA): TGTGCCAGCAGCTCTGGCTACGAGCAGTACTTC. Residues: CASSSGYEQYF.

The rearrangement uses TRBV11-2 and TRBJ2-5, with 7 bases lining up with TRBD1. The CDR3 sequence is 14 residues long. The junction had 6 bases not matched to a gene; V was cut back by 5 bases and J by 3 bases. Germline lookup yields CDR1 SGHAT and CDR2 FQNNGV. The CDR3 sequence is CASSPGTAEETQYF. The CDR3 DNA sequence: TGTGCCAGCAGCCCTGGGACAGCCGAAGAGACCCAGTACTTC.

The V call is TRBV7-2, the J call TRBJ1-2, with 7 bases fitting TRBD1. Trimming took 5 bases from V and 2 from J; bases not matched to a gene: 11. CDR3 length: 16 residues. Germline assignment: CDR1 SGHTA and CDR2 FQGNSA. For the CDR3, the DNA is TGTGCCAGCAGCCCAGGGTGGGGCAGGGGGAACTATGGCTACACCTTC. Translating it yields CASSPGWGRGNYGYTF.